This TCR beta chain came from a study of regulatory T cells in long-lasting Graves disease. Whole-study findings and limits: Among samples with persistent disease, TRBV28, TRBJ1-2 and TRBJ2-5 were favored.

V shed 6 bases and J shed 1 base, with 13 bases lying between them. The germline CDR1 and CDR2 sequences are MNHNS and SASEGT. CDR3 size: 14 residues. Relying on iRepertoire HTBI primers and Arm-PCR of CDR3 regions, the team built TCR beta libraries. Via MiXCR, TCRdb re-called the multiplex PCR reads, giving one row per CDR3 protein. The table has a few hundred thousand distinct CDR3 sequences, about 23% seen once. This clonotype showed up many times. The antigen is not known. As for time point: persistent/refractory GD, antithyroid drugs over 5 years with positive TRAb. After RNA was extracted from PBMCs, the TCR library was made from it.

The chain uses TRBV6-1 and TRBJ2-7; D is tentatively TRBD1 or TRBD2 (5 bases each). The TCR originated in a woman aged 40 to 55 with Graves disease. Sequenced material: peripheral blood mononuclear cells (PBMCs), taken when the disease was refractory, from a patient treated with antithyroid drugs. This CDR3 reads CASRGTGMSYEQYF. In DNA, the CDR3 is TGTGCCAGCAGGGGGACCGGGATGTCCTACGAGCAGTACTTC.